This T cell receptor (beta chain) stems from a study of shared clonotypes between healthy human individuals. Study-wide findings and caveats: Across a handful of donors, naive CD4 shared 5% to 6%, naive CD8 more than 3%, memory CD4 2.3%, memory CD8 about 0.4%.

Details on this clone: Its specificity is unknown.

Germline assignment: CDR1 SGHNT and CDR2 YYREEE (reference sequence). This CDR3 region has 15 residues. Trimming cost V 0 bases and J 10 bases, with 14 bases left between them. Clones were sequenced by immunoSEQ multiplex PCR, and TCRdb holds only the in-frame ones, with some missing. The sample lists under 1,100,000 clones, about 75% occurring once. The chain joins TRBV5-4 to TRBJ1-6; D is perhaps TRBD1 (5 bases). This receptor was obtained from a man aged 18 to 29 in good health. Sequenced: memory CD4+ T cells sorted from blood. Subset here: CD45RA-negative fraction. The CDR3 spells CASSLDPGGRSPLHF. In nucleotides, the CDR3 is TGTGCCAGCAGCTTGGACCCGGGGGGGAGGTCACCCCTCCACTTT.